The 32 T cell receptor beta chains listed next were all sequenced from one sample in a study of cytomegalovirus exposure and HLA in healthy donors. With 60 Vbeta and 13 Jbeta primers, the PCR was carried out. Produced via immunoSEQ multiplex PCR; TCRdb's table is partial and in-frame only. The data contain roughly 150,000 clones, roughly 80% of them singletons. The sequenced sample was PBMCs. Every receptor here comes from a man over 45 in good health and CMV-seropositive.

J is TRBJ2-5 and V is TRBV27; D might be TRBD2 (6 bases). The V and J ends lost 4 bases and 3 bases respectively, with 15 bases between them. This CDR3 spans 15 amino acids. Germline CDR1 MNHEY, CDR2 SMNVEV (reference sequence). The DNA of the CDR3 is TGTGCCAGCAGTTACAGAGGAGGGGTAAAAGAGACCCAGTACTTC. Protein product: CASSYRGGVKETQYF.

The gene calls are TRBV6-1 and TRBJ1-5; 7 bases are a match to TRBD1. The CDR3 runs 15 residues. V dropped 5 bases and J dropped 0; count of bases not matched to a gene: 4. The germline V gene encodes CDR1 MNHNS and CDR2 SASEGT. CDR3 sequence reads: CASSRDSYSNQPQHF. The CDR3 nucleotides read TGTGCCAGCAGTCGGGACAGCTATAGCAATCAGCCCCAGCATTTT.

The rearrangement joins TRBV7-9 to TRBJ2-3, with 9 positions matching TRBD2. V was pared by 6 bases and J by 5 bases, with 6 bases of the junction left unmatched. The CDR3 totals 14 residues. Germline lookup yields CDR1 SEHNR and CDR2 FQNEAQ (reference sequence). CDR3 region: CASSRGGAGDTQYF. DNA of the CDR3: TGTGCCAGCAGTCGCGGGGGGGCGGGAGATACGCAGTATTTT.

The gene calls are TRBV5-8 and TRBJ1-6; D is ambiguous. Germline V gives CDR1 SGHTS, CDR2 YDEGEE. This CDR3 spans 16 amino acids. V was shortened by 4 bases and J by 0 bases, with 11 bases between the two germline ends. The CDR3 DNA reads TGTGCCAGCAGCCTACACGGGAGCTCCTATAATTCACCCCTCCACTTT. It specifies CASSLHGSSYNSPLHF.

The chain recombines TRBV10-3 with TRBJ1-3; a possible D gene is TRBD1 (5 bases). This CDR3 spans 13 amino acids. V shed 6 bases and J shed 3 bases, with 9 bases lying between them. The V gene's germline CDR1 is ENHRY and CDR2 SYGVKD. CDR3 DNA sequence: TGTGCCATCAGCGAGACAGTTGGAAACACCATATATTTT. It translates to CAISETVGNTIYF.

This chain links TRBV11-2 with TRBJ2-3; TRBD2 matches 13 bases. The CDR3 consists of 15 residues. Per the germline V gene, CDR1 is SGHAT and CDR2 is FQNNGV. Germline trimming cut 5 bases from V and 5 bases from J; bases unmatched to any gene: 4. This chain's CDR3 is CASSPGLAGVDTQYF. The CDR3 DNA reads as TGTGCCAGCAGCCCCGGACTAGCGGGAGTAGATACGCAGTATTTT.

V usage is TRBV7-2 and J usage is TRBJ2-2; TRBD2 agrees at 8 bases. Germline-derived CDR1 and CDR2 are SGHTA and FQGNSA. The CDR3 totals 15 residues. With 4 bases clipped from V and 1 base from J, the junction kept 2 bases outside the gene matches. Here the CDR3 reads CASSSTSGNTGELFF. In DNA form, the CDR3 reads TGTGCCAGCAGCTCCACTAGCGGGAACACCGGGGAGCTGTTTTTT.

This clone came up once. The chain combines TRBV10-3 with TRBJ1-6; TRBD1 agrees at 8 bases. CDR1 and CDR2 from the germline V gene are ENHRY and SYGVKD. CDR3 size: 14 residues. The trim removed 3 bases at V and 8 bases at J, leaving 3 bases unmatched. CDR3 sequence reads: CAISDPDRDSPLHF. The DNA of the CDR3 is TGTGCCATCAGTGACCCGGACAGGGATTCACCCCTCCACTTT.

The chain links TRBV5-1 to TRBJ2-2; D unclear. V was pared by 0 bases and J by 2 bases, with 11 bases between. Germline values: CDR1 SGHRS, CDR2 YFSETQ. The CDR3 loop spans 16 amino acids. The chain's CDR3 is CASSLGVATNTGELFF. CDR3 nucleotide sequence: TGCGCCAGCAGCTTGGGGGTGGCGACAAACACCGGGGAGCTGTTTTTT.

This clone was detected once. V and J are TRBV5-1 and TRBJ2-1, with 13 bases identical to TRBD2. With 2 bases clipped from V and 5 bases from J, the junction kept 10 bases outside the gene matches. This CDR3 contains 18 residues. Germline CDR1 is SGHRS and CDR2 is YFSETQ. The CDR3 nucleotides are TGCGCCAGCAGCTTAAGCACTAGCGGGAGGGCCAAGAACAATGAGCAGTTCTTC. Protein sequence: CASSLSTSGRAKNNEQFF.

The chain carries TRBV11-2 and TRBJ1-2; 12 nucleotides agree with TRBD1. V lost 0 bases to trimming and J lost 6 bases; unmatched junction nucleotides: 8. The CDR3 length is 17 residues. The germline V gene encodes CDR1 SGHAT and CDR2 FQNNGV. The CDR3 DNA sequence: TGTGCCAGCAGCTTAGACCCGGGACAGGGGGCCTGGGATGGCTACACCTTC. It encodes CASSLDPGQGAWDGYTF.

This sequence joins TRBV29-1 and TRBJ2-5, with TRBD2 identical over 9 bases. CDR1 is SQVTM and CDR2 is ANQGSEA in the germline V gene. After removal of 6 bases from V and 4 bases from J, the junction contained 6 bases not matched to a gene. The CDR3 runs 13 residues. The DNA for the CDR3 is TGCAGCGTCGATATAGCGGGGGTAGAGACCCAGTACTTC. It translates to CSVDIAGVETQYF.

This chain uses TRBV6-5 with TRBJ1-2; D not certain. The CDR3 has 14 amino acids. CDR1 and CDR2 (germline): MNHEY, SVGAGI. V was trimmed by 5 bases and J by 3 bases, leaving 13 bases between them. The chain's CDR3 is CASSPSPRYYGYTF. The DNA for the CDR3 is TGTGCCAGCAGTCCCTCCCCACGGTACTATGGCTACACCTTC.

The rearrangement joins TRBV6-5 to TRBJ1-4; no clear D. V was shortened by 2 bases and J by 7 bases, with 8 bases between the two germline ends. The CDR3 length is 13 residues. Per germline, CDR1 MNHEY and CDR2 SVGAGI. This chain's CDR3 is CASSYQRSEKLFF. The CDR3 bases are TGTGCCAGCAGTTACCAGCGTAGTGAAAAACTGTTTTTT.

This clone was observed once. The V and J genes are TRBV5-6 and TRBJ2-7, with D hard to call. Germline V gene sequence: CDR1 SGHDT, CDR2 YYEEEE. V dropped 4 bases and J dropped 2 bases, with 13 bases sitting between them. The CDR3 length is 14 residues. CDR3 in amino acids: CASSHHLTAYEQYF. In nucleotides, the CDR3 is TGTGCCAGCAGCCATCACTTAACAGCCTACGAGCAGTACTTC.

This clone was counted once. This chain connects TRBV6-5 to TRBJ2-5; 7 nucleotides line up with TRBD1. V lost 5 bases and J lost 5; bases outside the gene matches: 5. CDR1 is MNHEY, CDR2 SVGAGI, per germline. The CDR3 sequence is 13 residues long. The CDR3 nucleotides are TGTGCCAGCAGTATAAACAGGGGTGAGACCCAGTACTTC. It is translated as CASSINRGETQYF.

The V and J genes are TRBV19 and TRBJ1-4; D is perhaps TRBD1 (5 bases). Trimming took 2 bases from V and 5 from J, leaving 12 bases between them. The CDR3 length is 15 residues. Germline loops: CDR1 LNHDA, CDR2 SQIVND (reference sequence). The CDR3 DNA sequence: TGTGCCAGTAGTATATCCCCTGGGGCCAATGAAAAACTGTTTTTT. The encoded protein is CASSISPGANEKLFF.

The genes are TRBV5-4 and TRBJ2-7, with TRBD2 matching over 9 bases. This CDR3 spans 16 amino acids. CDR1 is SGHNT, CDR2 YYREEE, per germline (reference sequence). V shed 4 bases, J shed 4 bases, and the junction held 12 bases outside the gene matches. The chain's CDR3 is CASSQRTSAFSYEQYF. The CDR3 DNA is TGTGCCAGCAGCCAAAGGACTAGCGCCTTCTCGTACGAGCAGTACTTC.

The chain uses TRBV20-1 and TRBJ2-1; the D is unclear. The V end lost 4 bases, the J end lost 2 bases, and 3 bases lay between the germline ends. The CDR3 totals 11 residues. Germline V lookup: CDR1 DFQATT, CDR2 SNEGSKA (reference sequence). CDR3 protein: CSATTYNEQFF. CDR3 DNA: TGCAGTGCTACCACCTACAATGAGCAGTTCTTC.

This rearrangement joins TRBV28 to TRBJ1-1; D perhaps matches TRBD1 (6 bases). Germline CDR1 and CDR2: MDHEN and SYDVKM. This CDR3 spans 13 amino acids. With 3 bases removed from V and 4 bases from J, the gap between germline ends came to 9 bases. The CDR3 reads CASSFVRGTEAFF. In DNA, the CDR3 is TGTGCCAGCAGTTTCGTCAGGGGCACTGAAGCTTTCTTT.

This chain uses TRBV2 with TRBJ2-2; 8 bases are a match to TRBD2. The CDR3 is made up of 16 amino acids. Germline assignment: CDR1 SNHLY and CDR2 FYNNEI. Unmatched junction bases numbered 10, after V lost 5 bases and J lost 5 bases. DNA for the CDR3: TGTGCCAGCAGTCCCGCCGGACTAGCTTATACCGGGGAGCTGTTTTTT. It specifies CASSPAGLAYTGELFF.

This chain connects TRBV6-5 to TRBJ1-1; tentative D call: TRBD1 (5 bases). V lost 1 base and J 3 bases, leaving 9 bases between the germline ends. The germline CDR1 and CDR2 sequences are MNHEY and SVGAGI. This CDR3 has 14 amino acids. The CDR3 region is CASSYYGGDTEAFF. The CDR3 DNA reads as TGTGCCAGCAGTTACTACGGGGGGGACACTGAAGCTTTCTTT.

CDR3 DNA sequence: TGTGCCAGCAGCTTAGCGCGGGAGACTGGGGCCAACGTCCTGACTTTC. Amino acid sequence: CASSLARETGANVLTF. The chain combines TRBV7-9 with TRBJ2-6, with 7 positions matching TRBD2. The CDR3 sequence is 16 residues long. In germline, CDR1 is SEHNR, CDR2 FQNEAQ (reference sequence). J gave up 2 bases and V 0 bases, and 1 base lay outside the gene matches.

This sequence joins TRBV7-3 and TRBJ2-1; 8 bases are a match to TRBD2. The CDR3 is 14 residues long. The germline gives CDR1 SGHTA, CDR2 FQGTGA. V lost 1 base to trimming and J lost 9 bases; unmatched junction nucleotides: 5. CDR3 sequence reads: CASSLSGTRAEQFF. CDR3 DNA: TGTGCCAGCAGCTTAAGTGGGACTAGGGCTGAGCAGTTCTTC.

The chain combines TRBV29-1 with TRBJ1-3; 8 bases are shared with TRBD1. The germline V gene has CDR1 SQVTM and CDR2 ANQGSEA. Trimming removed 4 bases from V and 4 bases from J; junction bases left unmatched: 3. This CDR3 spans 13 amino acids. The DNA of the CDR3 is TGCAGCGTTGCACCAGGGGGCGGAAACACCATATATTTT. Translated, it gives CSVAPGGGNTIYF.

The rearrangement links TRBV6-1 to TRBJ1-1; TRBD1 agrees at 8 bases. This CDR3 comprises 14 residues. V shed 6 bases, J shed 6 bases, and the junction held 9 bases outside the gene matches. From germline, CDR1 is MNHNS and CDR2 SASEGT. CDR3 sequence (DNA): TGTGCCAGCAGCTTCGACAGGGGAACGGCTGAAGCTTTCTTT. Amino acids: CASSFDRGTAEAFF.

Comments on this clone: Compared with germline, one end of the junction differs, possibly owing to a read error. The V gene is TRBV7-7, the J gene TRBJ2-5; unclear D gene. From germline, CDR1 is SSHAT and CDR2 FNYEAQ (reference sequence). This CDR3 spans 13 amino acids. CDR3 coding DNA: TGTGCTAGCAGCTTATACGGTAGCGAGACCCAGTACTTC. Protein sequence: CASSLYGSETQYF.

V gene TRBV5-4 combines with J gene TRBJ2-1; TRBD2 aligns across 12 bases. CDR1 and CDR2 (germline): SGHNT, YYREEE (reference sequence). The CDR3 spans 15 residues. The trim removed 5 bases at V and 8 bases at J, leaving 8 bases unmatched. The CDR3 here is CASSDARLAGDEQFF. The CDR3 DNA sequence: TGTGCCAGCAGTGACGCCCGACTAGCGGGGGATGAGCAGTTCTTC.

The CDR3 region is CASSDPGTDTQYF. In nucleotides, the CDR3 is TGTGCCAGCAGTGATCCGGGCACAGATACGCAGTATTTT. The chain uses TRBV6-1 and TRBJ2-3; no clear D gene. CDR3 size: 13 residues. Deletions cut 3 bases from V and 1 base from J, with 5 bases between. The V gene's germline CDR1 is MNHNS and CDR2 SASEGT.

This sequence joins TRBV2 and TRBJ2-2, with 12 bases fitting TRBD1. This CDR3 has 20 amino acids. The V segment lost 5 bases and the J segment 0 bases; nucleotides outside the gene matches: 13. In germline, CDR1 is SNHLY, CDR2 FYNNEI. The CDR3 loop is CASSSQDLGTGGANTGELFF. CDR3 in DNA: TGTGCCAGCAGTTCCCAGGATCTGGGGACAGGGGGCGCGAACACCGGGGAGCTGTTTTTT. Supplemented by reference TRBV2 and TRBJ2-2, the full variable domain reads EPEVTQTPSHQVTQMGQEVILRCVPISNHLYFYWYRQILGQKVEFLVSFYNNEISEKSEIFDDQFSVERPDGSNFTLKIRSTKLEDSAMYFCASSSQDLGTGGANTGELFFGEGSRLTVL.

DNA of the CDR3: TGTGCCAGCAGCGTAACTAGCGGGGGGGCCGCTTCGGCAGATACGCAGTATTTT. Translation gives CASSVTSGGAASADTQYF. The V gene is TRBV2, the J gene TRBJ2-3, with 13 bases that match TRBD2. The CDR3 runs to 18 residues. Trimming took 6 bases from V and 4 from J; bases not matched to a gene: 13. Germline V gene data show CDR1 as SNHLY and CDR2 as FYNNEI.

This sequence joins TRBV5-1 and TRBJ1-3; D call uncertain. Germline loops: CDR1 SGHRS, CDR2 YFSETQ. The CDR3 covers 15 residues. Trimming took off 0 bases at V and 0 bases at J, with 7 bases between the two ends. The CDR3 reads CASSLEVSSGNTIYF. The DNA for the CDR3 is TGCGCCAGCAGCTTGGAAGTCAGCTCTGGAAACACCATATATTTT.